Below are 20 T cell receptor beta chains sequenced from a single sample in a study of metastatic and nonmetastatic thyroid tumors. TCRdb re-called clones via MiXCR from the PCR reads. The table includes around 28,000 clones, 3.7% detected once. No treatment of any kind had been given to any patient before thyroid surgery. The sample was blood. These TCRs come from a male donor with papillary thyroid cancer or a benign thyroid nodule (not recorded which). Some clones in this sample may be carry-over from other donors' samples.

At least ten counts were recorded for this clone. This clone may be a read error of a much larger clone one base away. V and J are TRBV30 and TRBJ1-1; D gene uncertain. The CDR3 length is 13 residues. V dropped 0 bases and J dropped 3 bases, with 8 bases sitting between them. The germline V gene has CDR1 GTSNPN and CDR2 SVGIG (reference sequence). The CDR3 protein is CAWSVMRDTEAFF. CDR3 in DNA: TGTGCCTGGAGTGTAATGAGGGACACTGAAGCTTTCTTT.

This clone was observed many times. The V call is TRBV5-6, the J call TRBJ2-3; the D is unclear. The germline V gene encodes CDR1 SGHDT and CDR2 YYEEEE. Trimming cost V 0 bases and J 2 bases, with 7 bases left between them. The CDR3 contains 14 residues. CDR3 protein: CASSLGQDTDTQYF. The CDR3 DNA is TGTGCCAGCAGCTTGGGTCAGGACACAGATACGCAGTATTTT. The whole variable domain, remainder taken from reference TRBV5-6 and TRBJ2-3, is DAGVTQSPTHLIKTRGQQVTLRCSPKSGHDTVSWYQQALGQGPQFIFQYYEEEERQRGNFPDRFSGHQFPNYSSELNVNALLLGDSALYLCASSLGQDTDTQYFGPGTRLTVL.

In this sample, this clone turned up a few times. The genes are TRBV6-5 and TRBJ2-7, with D maybe TRBD1 (6 bases). Germline CDR1 reads MNHEY; CDR2 reads SVGAGI. V lost 2 bases and J lost 0, with 14 bases in between. The CDR3 length is 16 residues. The CDR3, as DNA: TGTGCCAGCAGTTACGGGCAGGGGCCCAACTCCTACGAGCAGTACTTC. Amino acids: CASSYGQGPNSYEQYF.

V is TRBV28 and J is TRBJ2-7; 10 bases map to TRBD1. Germline V gene lookup returns CDR1 MDHEN and CDR2 SYDVKM. This CDR3 is built from 12 residues. The CDR3 DNA follows: TGTGCCAGCAGGCTGTCCGGGACAGGGGAATTAGTC. Residues: CASRLSGTGELV.

By sample share, this clone is medium-sized. This chain connects TRBV19 to TRBJ1-2, with D perhaps matching TRBD1 (5 bases). CDR1 and CDR2 from the germline V gene are LNHDA and SQIVND (reference sequence). The CDR3 length is 14 residues. V lost 1 base to trimming and J lost 8 bases, with 14 bases between them. The CDR3 DNA reads as TGTGCCAGTAGTATAGTAGGAGGGGAGGCCGGCTACACCTTC. Its protein product is CASSIVGGEAGYTF.

This clone was counted ten times or more. The chain combines TRBV20-1 with TRBJ2-5, with 8 bases fitting TRBD1. V lost 1 base to trimming and J lost 2 bases; unmatched junction nucleotides: 9. This CDR3 comprises 16 residues. Germline-derived CDR1 and CDR2 are DFQATT and SNEGSKA (reference sequence). Here the CDR3 reads CSARAITGGIQETQYF. In DNA, the CDR3 is TGCAGTGCTAGAGCCATAACAGGGGGGATTCAAGAGACCCAGTACTTC.

Comments on this clone: Sequence at one end of the junction differs from germline and may be a read error. V is TRBV19 and J is TRBJ1-5; possible D gene TRBD1, 5 bases. This CDR3 is built from 12 residues. Germline CDR1 reads LNHDA; CDR2 reads SQIVND (reference sequence). The CDR3 is CASGGFNQPQHF. Here the CDR3 DNA reads TGTGCCAGTGGGGGATTCAATCAGCCACAGCATTTT.

This clone is deemed medium-sized. This chain joins TRBV27 and TRBJ2-3, with D perhaps TRBD1 or TRBD2 (5 bases each). This CDR3 has 15 amino acids. Deletions cut 5 bases from V and 0 bases from J, with 12 bases between. Germline CDR1 is MNHEY and CDR2 is SMNVEV (reference sequence). Here the CDR3 DNA reads TGTGCCAGCAGTCTCCGGGACCGAAGCACAGATACGCAGTATTTT. Residues: CASSLRDRSTDTQYF.

The chain's CDR3 is CAIGGRGFTGELFF. The CDR3 coding sequence is TGTGCCATCGGGGGACGGGGATTCACCGGGGAGCTGTTTTTT. The chain links TRBV19 to TRBJ2-2, with D perhaps TRBD2 (6 bases). Trimming stripped 10 bases from V and 4 bases from J, with 16 bases between. This CDR3 region has 14 residues. Germline CDR1 reads LNHDA; CDR2 reads SQIVND (reference sequence).

This clone is medium-sized by share. The rearrangement joins TRBV12-3 or TRBV12-4 to TRBJ1-5; unclear D gene. Between the trimmed V and J ends, which lost 9 bases and 7 bases, there was a span of 4 bases. The CDR3 spans 9 residues. The CDR3 sequence is CASGQPQHF. DNA for the CDR3: TGTGCCAGTGGGCAGCCCCAGCATTTT.

The table lists this clone with many counts. V and J are TRBV7-9 and TRBJ2-1; 12 nucleotides align to TRBD1. CDR1 is SEHNR and CDR2 is FQNEAQ in the germline V gene (reference sequence). The V segment lost 5 bases and the J segment 1 base; nucleotides outside the gene matches: 12. The CDR3 covers 19 residues. CDR3: CASSQNRDRGQGSYNEQFF. In nucleotides, the CDR3 is TGTGCCAGCAGCCAAAACCGGGACAGGGGGCAAGGGTCCTACAATGAGCAGTTCTTC.

This clone was seen a handful of times. The rearrangement joins TRBV12-3 or TRBV12-4 to TRBJ1-3; unclear D gene. The CDR3 consists of 12 residues. V was clipped by 8 bases and J by 7 bases, with 12 bases between them. The CDR3 DNA reads TGTGCCAGCTGCGTCCTGGGGAACACCATATATTTT. It translates to CASCVLGNTIYF.

This clone was observed at least ten times. This chain connects TRBV20-1 to TRBJ2-4, with D possibly matching TRBD1 (5 bases). This CDR3 has 15 amino acids. V was shortened by 5 bases and J by 0 bases, with 14 bases between the two germline ends. Looked up from germline, CDR1 is DFQATT and CDR2 is SNEGSKA (reference sequence). CDR3 region: CSALVLRGAKNIQYF. As DNA, the CDR3 is TGCAGTGCTCTAGTACTAAGGGGAGCCAAAAACATTCAGTACTTC.

This clone was detected only a few times. V usage is TRBV6-2 or TRBV6-3 and J usage is TRBJ1-2, with D possibly matching TRBD1 (6 bases). The ends were cut back, 6 bases at V and 3 bases at J, with 14 bases in the middle. CDR1 and CDR2 (germline): MNHEY, SVGEGT. The CDR3 is 14 residues long. In DNA form, the CDR3 reads TGTGCCAGCAGACCCTTTACAGGGCACTATGGCTACACCTTC. This gives the protein CASRPFTGHYGYTF.

This clone was seen a few times. The chain combines TRBV6-5 with TRBJ1-2; no definite D call. V was pared by 0 bases and J by 2 bases, with 10 bases between. Germline CDR1 MNHEY, CDR2 SVGAGI. The CDR3 contains 15 residues. The CDR3 DNA sequence: TGTGCCAGCAGTTACTCGCTGGGTGGGAACTATGGCTACACCTTC. Protein: CASSYSLGGNYGYTF.

This clone was seen many times. Here the CDR3 DNA reads TGTGCCAGCAGTTTACGACTAGCGGGATACTCCTACAATGAGCAGTTCTTC. Translation: CASSLRLAGYSYNEQFF. This chain uses TRBV27 with TRBJ2-1, with 11 positions matching TRBD2. Germline V gene sequence: CDR1 MNHEY, CDR2 SMNVEV (reference sequence). The CDR3 consists of 17 residues. The trim removed 2 bases at V and 0 bases at J, leaving 3 bases unmatched.

This clone was counted ten times or more. The chain employs TRBV7-8 and TRBJ2-2; D call uncertain. CDR3 length: 15 residues. The germline V and J ends were trimmed by 5 bases and 1 base, with 11 bases remaining between them. The germline gives CDR1 SGHVS, CDR2 FQNEAQ. Here the CDR3 reads CASSPRTGNTGELFF. In DNA form, the CDR3 reads TGTGCCAGCAGCCCGAGGACGGGGAACACCGGGGAGCTGTTTTTT.

This clone was recorded at least ten times. V gene TRBV3-1 combines with J gene TRBJ2-3; D tentatively fits TRBD1 or TRBD2 (6 bases each). CDR1 and CDR2 (germline): LGHDT, YNNKEL (reference sequence). Between the trimmed V and J ends, which lost 7 bases and 4 bases, there was a span of 12 bases. The CDR3 sequence is 13 residues long. The CDR3 DNA reads as TGTGCCAGCAAGAACAGGGAGGCAGATACGCAGTATTTT. Its translation: CASKNREADTQYF.

This clone was seen only a few times. The chain couples TRBV6-5 to TRBJ2-2, with 9 positions matching TRBD2. CDR3 length: 17 amino acids. The junction had 9 bases not matched to a gene; V was cut back by 0 bases and J by 7 bases. Germline V CDR1 and CDR2: MNHEY, SVGAGI. CDR3 in amino acids: CASSYSPSGGIDGELFF. The CDR3 nucleotides are TGTGCCAGCAGTTACTCCCCCAGCGGGGGGATAGACGGGGAGCTGTTTTTT.

This clone has a handful of counts. The J gene is TRBJ2-1, the V gene TRBV20-1; D is possibly TRBD1 or TRBD2 (5 bases each). The V and J ends lost 8 bases and 2 bases respectively, with 19 bases between them. Germline CDR1 DFQATT, CDR2 SNEGSKA (reference sequence). The CDR3 runs to 15 residues. The CDR3, as DNA: TGCAGTTCTTCTAGCCTAGGGGAGCCCTACAATGAGCAGTTCTTC. This gives the protein CSSSSLGEPYNEQFF.